Below, 23 T cell receptor beta chains from the same sample are listed, as sequenced in a study of blood T cells in healthy people across ages. Sample-barcoded 5' priming and a J-beta primer mix drove a second PCR of roughly 6 to 12 cycles. TCRdb reprocessed the 5' RACE reads with MiXCR, giving one entry per CDR3 protein. The data show around 1,000,000 distinct CDR3 sequences, under 30% seen once. This same sample was also part of a study on T cells of mothers and their children.

Specimen: blood. Every receptor here comes from a girl aged 2 to 9 in good health.

The chain carries TRBV29-1 and TRBJ2-5; D unclear. The germline CDR1 and CDR2 sequences are SQVTM and ANQGSEA. This CDR3 spans 13 amino acids. The V and J ends lost 6 bases and 3 bases respectively, with 14 bases between them. The CDR3 spells CSVLHHFEETQYF. The CDR3 bases are TGCAGCGTATTACACCATTTTGAAGAGACCCAGTACTTC.

V and J are TRBV7-8 and TRBJ2-7, with 7 positions matching TRBD1. This CDR3 has 15 amino acids. Germline V lookup: CDR1 SGHVS, CDR2 FQNEAQ. V lost 5 bases to trimming and J lost 6 bases; unmatched junction nucleotides: 13. CDR3 residues: CASSQGGPWGFEQYF. CDR3 nucleotide sequence: TGTGCCAGCAGCCAAGGGGGCCCCTGGGGGTTCGAGCAGTACTTC.

This rearrangement joins TRBV6-5 to TRBJ1-1; no clear D. The CDR3 sequence is 13 residues long. Per germline, CDR1 MNHEY and CDR2 SVGAGI. V lost 4 bases and J lost 4, with 10 bases in between. The CDR3 here is CASSSTSSTEAFF. CDR3 in DNA: TGTGCCAGCAGTTCTACTAGTTCCACTGAAGCTTTCTTT.

This clonotype was detected only a few times. The chain carries TRBV7-9 and TRBJ1-2; the D is unclear. This CDR3 contains 14 residues. Germline V gene data show CDR1 as SEHNR and CDR2 as FQNEAQ (reference sequence). V was cut by 1 base and J by 5 bases, with 11 bases left in between. CDR3 in amino acids: CASSLGQPLYGYTF. In DNA form, the CDR3 reads TGTGCCAGCAGCTTAGGGCAGCCGTTGTATGGCTACACCTTC.

The genes are TRBV27 and TRBJ2-7; D is unresolved. The V gene lost 3 bases and the J gene lost 6 bases, with 15 bases spanning the gap. The CDR3 totals 14 residues. Per germline, CDR1 MNHEY and CDR2 SMNVEV (reference sequence). CDR3: CASSFLLGRCEQYF. The CDR3 nucleotides are TGTGCCAGCAGTTTTCTGCTTGGACGCTGCGAGCAGTACTTC.

For this clonotype: The junction and the germline gene differ at one end; a read error may be behind it. The chain joins TRBV3-1 to TRBJ2-5, with TRBD1 matching over 8 bases. Germline V gene sequence: CDR1 LGHDT, CDR2 YNNKEL (reference sequence). This CDR3 region has 15 residues. CDR3 loop: CASSQEYRGFNEQSF. Written as DNA, the CDR3 is TGTGCCAGCAGCCAAGAATACAGGGGGTTCAATGAGCAGTCCTTC.

The rearrangement links TRBV11-2 to TRBJ2-1; tentative D call: TRBD1 (6 bases). V was pared by 3 bases and J by 8 bases, with 11 bases between. CDR3 size: 13 residues. Germline V lookup: CDR1 SGHAT, CDR2 FQNNGV. For the CDR3, the DNA is TGTGCCAGCAGCTTCCACAGGGTCGATGAGCAGTTCTTC. Protein product: CASSFHRVDEQFF.

This clonotype turned up a few times. V gene TRBV28 combines with J gene TRBJ2-3; 7 nucleotides match TRBD1. The CDR3 has 16 amino acids. CDR1 is MDHEN, CDR2 SYDVKM, per germline. The ends lost 1 base at V and 1 base at J; junction bases unmatched: 5. This CDR3 reads CASSLYTGQRTDTQYF. As DNA, the CDR3 is TGTGCCAGCAGTTTATACACGGGACAGCGCACAGATACGCAGTATTTT. Combining the CDR3 with reference TRBV28 and TRBJ2-3 gives the whole variable domain DVKVTQSSRYLVKRTGEKVFLECVQDMDHENMFWYRQDPGLGLRLIYFSYDVKMKEKGDIPEGYSVSREKKERFSLILESASTNQTSMYLCASSLYTGQRTDTQYFGPGTRLTVL.

In this sample, this clonotype turned up once. A much bigger clone sits one base away, suggesting this may be a read error. The rearrangement links TRBV20-1 to TRBJ2-1; 12 nucleotides match TRBD2. The V gene end was trimmed by 5 bases and the J gene end by 15 bases; junction bases not matched to a gene: 17. Germline-derived CDR1 and CDR2 are DFQATT and SNEGSKA (reference sequence). This CDR3 has 15 amino acids. In DNA form, the CDR3 reads TGCAGTGCTCCACTACCGGGACTAGCGGGTTCAAAGTGGTTCTTC. Encoded protein: CSAPLPGLAGSKWFF.

This clonotype was seen ten or more times. The genes are TRBV3-1 and TRBJ2-7, with TRBD2 as a possible D gene (5 bases). CDR3 length: 12 residues. The germline V and J ends were trimmed by 3 bases and 5 bases, with 8 bases remaining between them. Germline V lookup: CDR1 LGHDT, CDR2 YNNKEL (reference sequence). CDR3 DNA: TGTGCCAGCAGCCAGAGGGTCCACGAGCAGTACTTC. This gives the protein CASSQRVHEQYF.

In this sample, this clonotype turned up a few times. This chain uses TRBV5-1 with TRBJ2-1; 7 nucleotides match TRBD1. The CDR3 covers 17 residues. CDR1 is SGHRS and CDR2 is YFSETQ in the germline V gene. V shed 0 bases and J 7 bases; nucleotides not matched to a gene: 13. CDR3 protein: CASSLGPGSGTENEQFF. In nucleotides, the CDR3 is TGCGCCAGCAGCTTGGGCCCAGGCTCCGGGACAGAAAATGAGCAGTTCTTC.

The chain joins TRBV29-1 to TRBJ1-2; TRBD1 might be the D (5 bases). From germline, CDR1 is SQVTM and CDR2 ANQGSEA. The CDR3 covers 12 residues. The V end lost 6 bases, the J end lost 2 bases, and 10 bases lay between the germline ends. Written as DNA, the CDR3 is TGCAGCGTGCGGGGACGGAACTATGGCTACACCTTC. Its protein is CSVRGRNYGYTF.

The table lists this clonotype with a few counts. This chain joins TRBV7-9 and TRBJ1-5, with D possibly TRBD1 on 5 matching bases. The germline V gene has CDR1 SEHNR and CDR2 FQNEAQ (reference sequence). V was pared by 2 bases and J by 7 bases, with 15 bases between. This CDR3 has 15 residues. In nucleotides, the CDR3 is TGTGCCAGCAGCTTAAGTTACGGGGCGAAACAGCCCCAGCATTTT. It codes for CASSLSYGAKQPQHF.

This clonotype was seen ten or more times. CDR3 coding DNA: TGTGCCAGCAGCCGCGGCCCCTCCTACGAGCAGTACTTC. Its translation is CASSRGPSYEQYF. The chain recombines TRBV12-3 or TRBV12-4 with TRBJ2-7; unclear D gene. V was pared by 6 bases and J by 0 bases, with 9 bases between. The CDR3 loop spans 13 amino acids.

The sample holds a few counts of this clonotype. The chain joins TRBV20-1 to TRBJ2-1, with 8 bases fitting TRBD1. The CDR3 extends over 14 amino acids. Trimming at V came to 1 base and at J to 8 bases, leaving 7 bases not matched to a gene. CDR1 DFQATT and CDR2 SNEGSKA come from the germline V gene (reference sequence). DNA for the CDR3: TGCAGTGCTAGAGCCACAGGGGGAGGAGATGAGCAGTTCTTC. This translates into CSARATGGGDEQFF.

The CDR3, as DNA: TGCGCCAGCAGCCCTCTAGCGGGAGCAACCCTTGGGGACTACAATGAGCAGTTCTTC. Protein product: CASSPLAGATLGDYNEQFF. The V and J genes are TRBV4-1 and TRBJ2-1; TRBD2 agrees at 10 bases. Germline CDR1 reads MGHRA; CDR2 reads YSYEKL. There are 19 residues in the CDR3. Trimming removed 4 bases from V and 3 bases from J; junction bases left unmatched: 15.

This clonotype was seen a single time. The chain combines TRBV27 with TRBJ2-4, with D unclear. Germline V gene data show CDR1 as MNHEY and CDR2 as SMNVEV (reference sequence). V lost 3 bases to trimming and J lost 8 bases, with 14 bases between them. The length of the CDR3 is 14 residues. Here the CDR3 reads CASSLKGLVDIQYF. DNA of the CDR3: TGTGCCAGCAGTTTGAAGGGTCTAGTAGACATTCAGTACTTC.

This rearrangement joins TRBV28 to TRBJ2-1; no clear D gene. CDR3 length: 15 residues. Germline CDR1 reads MDHEN; CDR2 reads SYDVKM. The ends were cut back, 7 bases at V and 0 bases at J, with 13 bases in the middle. Here the CDR3 reads CASTWTTYSYNEQFF. Here the CDR3 DNA reads TGTGCCAGCACCTGGACGACGTACTCCTACAATGAGCAGTTCTTC.

This clonotype was found once. The chain is built from TRBV5-1 and TRBJ2-3; TRBD2 agrees at 14 bases. CDR3 length equals 17 residues. Germline V gene sequence: CDR1 SGHRS, CDR2 YFSETQ. Trimming cost V 7 bases and J 3 bases; bases outside gene matches: 10. The CDR3: CASGSGTSGSLTDTQYF. DNA of the CDR3: TGCGCCAGCGGCTCCGGGACTAGCGGGAGTTTAACAGATACGCAGTATTTT.

This rearrangement joins TRBV4-1 to TRBJ2-2, with 7 bases lining up with TRBD1. There are 15 residues in the CDR3. The V segment lost 1 base and the J segment 7 bases; nucleotides outside the gene matches: 6. In germline, CDR1 is MGHRA, CDR2 YSYEKL. The CDR3 nucleotides read TGCGCCAGCAGCCAAGTAGGGGGCGCGGGCGGGGAGCTGTTTTTT. Its protein product is CASSQVGGAGGELFF.

The chain carries TRBV24-1 and TRBJ1-2; no clear D. V lost 1 base to trimming and J lost 0 bases, with 23 bases between them. Germline V lookup: CDR1 KGHDR, CDR2 SFDVKD. The length of the CDR3 is 20 residues. DNA of the CDR3: TGTGCCACCAGTGATTTAGGAAACGGGCCCGGGGATTCAGCTAACTATGGCTACACCTTC. It translates to CATSDLGNGPGDSANYGYTF.

Worth noting for this clonotype: The CDR3 carries no conserved terminal phenylalanine or tryptophan, so it likely arises from a read error. The genes are TRBV29-1 and TRBJ2-3, with 7 bases matching TRBD1. The V gene's germline CDR1 is SQVTM and CDR2 ANQGSEA. V shed 7 bases and J 4 bases; nucleotides not matched to a gene: 20. The CDR3 runs 17 residues. This CDR3 is CSAPLQGMQGKADTQYL. The CDR3 DNA sequence: TGCAGCGCTCCTCTACAGGGGATGCAGGGTAAGGCAGATACGCAGTATCTT.

Comment on this clonotype: The junction departs from germline at one end; a sequencing error may be responsible. The gene calls are TRBV12-3 or TRBV12-4 and TRBJ1-3, with D unresolved. The length of the CDR3 is 11 residues. CDR3 sequence reads: CASSLGNTICF. The CDR3 DNA reads TGTGCCAGCAGTTTAGGAAACACCATATGTTTT.